The sequence of this T cell receptor beta chain was determined in a study of blood T cells in healthy people across ages. The use of a sample-barcoded 5' primer and a J-beta primer mix characterized a second PCR of about 7 to 12 cycles. TCRdb processed the 5' RACE reads anew with MiXCR; each CDR3 protein has one entry. The table includes 1 million or so distinct CDR3 sequences, around 25% detected once. The germline CDR1 and CDR2 sequences are MNHNY and SVGAGI (reference sequence). The length of the CDR3 is 16 residues. V shed 5 bases and J shed 1 base, with 17 bases lying between them. The data were also submitted as part of a second study, on T cells of mothers and their children.

This TCR was recovered from a girl aged 2 to 9 in good health. The source material was blood. V and J are TRBV6-6 and TRBJ2-5; D is undetermined. The chain's CDR3 is CASSQLPLRTQETQYF. CDR3 in DNA: TGTGCCAGCAGTCAACTTCCCCTACGGACCCAAGAGACCCAGTACTTC.